A selection of T cell receptor beta chains follows, all from one sample in a study of T cell changes during pregnancy in multiple sclerosis. Sequenced by immunoSEQ multiplex PCR; TCRdb stores in-frame clones only, minus some. Among tens of thousands of clones listed, 85% to 90% were seen once. The sample here was CD4+ T cells from peripheral blood mononuclear cells, taken in the first trimester of pregnancy. These receptors came from a female donor with multiple sclerosis, enrolled in a pregnancy study. Each CDR3 is given with its conserved first and last residue. A D gene is named only where the DNA matches it firmly. For some rows the clone size is stated as once, few or many, or as a class when expanded; others skip it.

- | TRBJ2-7 | TRBD2 | TRBV11-1 | TGTGCCAGCAGCTTAGTCGCTAGCGGGAGATCCAACGAGCAGTACTTC | CASSLVASGRSNEQYF
- | TRBJ1-2 | TRBD1 | TRBV29-1 | TGCAGCGGGGGGGACAGGGGCGGCTACACCTTC | CSGGDRGGYTF
few | TRBJ1-1 | - | TRBV30 | TGTGCCTGGCAGAGGGAGAACACTGAAGCTTTCTTT | CAWQRENTEAFF
once | TRBJ1-1 | - | TRBV30 | TGTGCCTGGAGTGTTGGGGAGGGGACTGAAGCTTTCTTT | CAWSVGEGTEAFF
- | TRBJ1-1 | TRBD1 | TRBV7-3 | TGTGCCAGCAGCTCGGGGACAGGGGCTGAAGCTTTCTTT | CASSSGTGAEAFF
- | TRBJ1-5 | TRBD1 | TRBV19 | TGTGCCAGTAGTATGTTGGGACAGGGGGGCAATCAGCCCCAGCATTTT | CASSMLGQGGNQPQHF
- | TRBJ1-6 | TRBD1 | TRBV9 | TGTGCCAGCAGCGGGACAGGGTCACCCCTCCACTTT | CASSGTGSPLHF
- | TRBJ2-2 | - | TRBV7-9 | TGTGCCAGCAGCTTAGCGGGGGGACTCGCCGGGGAGCTGTTTTTT | CASSLAGGLAGELFF
- | TRBJ1-1 | - | TRBV11-2 | TGTGCCAGCAGCCGAGCACCGGTTGAGGAAGCTTTCTTT | CASSRAPVEEAFF
many | TRBJ1-5 | TRBD1 | TRBV27 | TGTGCCAGCAGTAGAACAGGGGGTGTTCGCAATCAGCCCCAGCATTTT | CASSRTGGVRNQPQHF
- | TRBJ2-3 | TRBD2 | TRBV6-1 | TGTGCCAGCAGTGAATCGGCGGGAGGATGGGGAGATACGCAGTATTTT | CASSESAGGWGDTQYF
- | TRBJ1-2 | TRBD1 | TRBV9 | TGTGCCAGCAGCGCCCGGGACAGGGCTAACTATGGCTACACCTTC | CASSARDRANYGYTF
- | TRBJ2-7 | TRBD2 | TRBV11-2 | TGTGCCAGCAGCTTAGTTCCTAGCGGGGGCCTGTGGGGCTACGAGCAGTACTTC | CASSLVPSGGLWGYEQYF
- | TRBJ2-2 | TRBD1 | TRBV10-3 | TGTGCCATCAGGGGGGACAGCGGGAACACCGGGGAGCTGTTTTTT | CAIRGDSGNTGELFF
- | TRBJ1-4 | - | TRBV5-1 | TGCGCCAGCAGCTTGGCGCTAGGGAGGACTAATGAAAAACTGTTTTTT | CASSLALGRTNEKLFF
- | TRBJ1-6 | TRBD1 | TRBV6-6 | TGTGCCAGCAGTGACAGGGTTAGTTCACCCCTCCACTTT | CASSDRVSSPLHF
- | TRBJ2-1 | - | TRBV19 | TGTGCCAGTAGTAGGACGGGGATCAACAATGAGCAGTTCTTC | CASSRTGINNEQFF
- | TRBJ2-7 | TRBD2 | TRBV5-1 | TGCGCCAGCAGCTCCGGGTCTAGCGGGGGGGCTGGGGCCTACGAGCAGTACTTC | CASSSGSSGGAGAYEQYF
- | TRBJ2-5 | - | TRBV15 | TGTGCCACCAGCAGACTCCCCGGGGGAGGTGAGACCCAGTACTTC | CATSRLPGGGETQYF
- | TRBJ2-6 | - | TRBV6-6 | TGTGCCAGCAGCGCGGCACTATCTGGGGCCAACGTCCTGACTTTC | CASSAALSGANVLTF
- | TRBJ1-5 | - | TRBV5-4 | TGTGCCAGCAGCTTGCAGGGCGAACGCAATCAGCCCCAGCATTTT | CASSLQGERNQPQHF
- | TRBJ2-3 | - | TRBV5-6 | TGTGCCAGCAGCTTGGTCCAGAACACAGATACGCAGTATTTT | CASSLVQNTDTQYF
- | TRBJ2-7 | TRBD2 | TRBV28 | TGTGCCAGCAGTTTCGGCGGGAGCTACGAGCAGTACTTC | CASSFGGSYEQYF
once | TRBJ2-2 | - | TRBV28 | TGTGCCACCTCCACCGGGGAGCTGTTTTTT | CATSTGELFF
few | TRBJ2-1 | TRBD2 | TRBV29-1 | TGCAGCTTCGGACTAGCGGGAGATGAGCAGTTCTTC | CSFGLAGDEQFF
- | TRBJ2-1 | TRBD2 | TRBV6-1 | TGTGCCAGCAGTTCTAGCGGGAGGGCGTTTTATGAGCAGTTCTTC | CASSSSGRAFYEQFF
- | TRBJ2-5 | TRBD2 | TRBV11-2 | TGTGCCAGCAGCCCCCGGACTAGCGGGAGGGTGAACGTGGAGACCCAGTACTTC | CASSPRTSGRVNVETQYF
- | TRBJ1-3 | - | TRBV7-3 | TGTGCCAGCAGCTCAGGGTTCGGGAACACCATATATTTT | CASSSGFGNTIYF
- | TRBJ2-5 | - | TRBV2 | TGTGCCAGCAGTCTAGGCAGGGGTTGGGAGACCCAGTACTTC | CASSLGRGWETQYF
- | TRBJ1-5 | - | TRBV7-6 | TGTGCCAGCAGCTCCCGGGACAAAGATCAAGACTATAGCAATCAGCCCCAGCATTTT | CASSSRDKDQDYSNQPQHF
once | TRBJ1-1 | - | TRBV23-1 | TGCGCCATCCAATGGGGGCAGACTAACACTGAAGCTTTCTTT | CAIQWGQTNTEAFF
- | TRBJ1-2 | TRBD1 | TRBV29-1 | TGCAGCGTAGGACAGGGCGACTATGGCTACACCTTC | CSVGQGDYGYTF
- | TRBJ1-2 | TRBD1 | TRBV11-3 | TGTGCCAGCAGTTCGGGGGACAGGAGCTATGGCTACACCTTC | CASSSGDRSYGYTF
- | TRBJ1-2 | - | TRBV6-1 | TGTGCCAGCAGGACAAACCCTAACTATGGCTACACCTTC | CASRTNPNYGYTF
- | TRBJ1-5 | TRBD1 | TRBV15 | TGTGCCACCAGCAAAAGCCGGACCCCTCGGGACAGTAATCAGCCCCAGCATTTT | CATSKSRTPRDSNQPQHF
- | TRBJ2-1 | TRBD2 | TRBV5-1 | TGCGCCAGCAGCTTTCCTAGCGGATCCTACAATGAGCAGTTCTTC | CASSFPSGSYNEQFF
- | TRBJ2-7 | - | TRBV7-2 | TGTGCCAGCAGCCCGCGGGACGCCTGGGCCGAGCAGTACTTC | CASSPRDAWAEQYF
- | TRBJ1-1 | - | TRBV7-9 | TGTGCCAGCAGCTTTTTTGGCACAGGGTTGAACACTGAAGCTTTCTTT | CASSFFGTGLNTEAFF
- | TRBJ2-7 | - | TRBV10-3 | TGTGCCATCACCGGACTTGATCTTGGCGAGCAGTACTTC | CAITGLDLGEQYF
- | TRBJ2-2 | TRBD2 | TRBV9 | TGTGCCAGCAGCCCCCATCCCCTTAGCGGGGGAGCGAACACCGGGGAGCTGTTTTTT | CASSPHPLSGGANTGELFF
- | TRBJ2-3 | - | TRBV7-2 | TGTGCCAGCAGCTCGTCCTCCCTAGGGCAGTATTTT | CASSSSSLGQYF
- | TRBJ2-7 | TRBD2 | TRBV5-1 | TGCGCCAGCAATGCGGGGGGGGAAATCCCCTACGAGCAGTACTTC | CASNAGGEIPYEQYF
- | TRBJ1-1 | - | TRBV10-3 | TGTGCCATCCGAGGTAACACTGAAGCTTTCTTT | CAIRGNTEAFF
- | TRBJ2-1 | TRBD1 | TRBV2 | TGTGCCAGCAGTGAAGGTCAGGACAGGGAATTCTTC | CASSEGQDREFF
- | TRBJ1-1 | TRBD1 | TRBV6-5 | TGTGCCAGCAGGAACAGGGGCGTAAACACTGAAGCTTTCTTT | CASRNRGVNTEAFF
- | TRBJ2-5 | TRBD2 | TRBV29-1 | TGCAGCGGGAACGGACTAGCAGAGACCCAGTACTTC | CSGNGLAETQYF
once | TRBJ1-2 | - | TRBV6-5 | TGTGCCAGCAGTTACTCTGCACAGAACTATGGCTACACCTTC | CASSYSAQNYGYTF
- | TRBJ2-3 | TRBD2 | TRBV6-1 | TGTGCCAGCAGTGCGGGAGGAAGCACAGATACGCAGTATTTT | CASSAGGSTDTQYF
- | TRBJ1-1 | - | TRBV27 | TGTGCCAGCAGTCCGCCACGATCTCAGGGGAACACTGAAGCTTTCTTT | CASSPPRSQGNTEAFF
- | TRBJ1-1 | - | TRBV2 | TGTGCCAGCTTCGGGGAGCACACTGAAGCTTTCTTT | CASFGEHTEAFF
few | TRBJ1-2 | TRBD1 | TRBV5-1 | TGCGCCAGCAGCTTGGGGACAGGGAACTATGGCTACACCTTC | CASSLGTGNYGYTF
- | TRBJ2-5 | TRBD2 | TRBV5-4 | TGTGCCAGCAGCTCGGGACTAGCGGGAGGGCCAAAAGAGACCCAGTACTTC | CASSSGLAGGPKETQYF
- | TRBJ2-2 | TRBD2 | TRBV6-6 | TGTGCCAGCAGTCGCGGGGGGGCTAAGGCCGGGGAGCTGTTTTTT | CASSRGGAKAGELFF
- | TRBJ2-2 | - | TRBV7-7 | TGTGCCCTAGGCGGGACCGGGGAGCTGTTTTTT | CALGGTGELFF
many | TRBJ1-5 | - | TRBV6-5 | TGTGCCAGCAGTGATGGAGTCGGTCAGCCCCAGCATTTT | CASSDGVGQPQHF
- | TRBJ2-1 | TRBD2 | TRBV5-5 | TGTGCCAGCAGCTCGGGACTAGCGACCTACAATGAGCAGTTCTTC | CASSSGLATYNEQFF
- | TRBJ2-1 | TRBD1 | TRBV5-4 | TGTGCCAGCAGCTCCGTACACTCGACAGGGTATGAGCAGTTCTTC | CASSSVHSTGYEQFF
- | TRBJ1-1 | - | TRBV7-6 | TGTGCCAGCAGCAAAACGGGGCGGGATGAAGCTTTCTTT | CASSKTGRDEAFF